These 12 T cell receptor beta chains were all obtained from the same sample, sequenced in a study of blood T cell repertoires in COVID-19. Profiling relied on immunoSEQ multiplex PCR, and the TCRdb table lists in-frame clones only, not all of them. The repertoire holds about 330,000 clones, with around nine tenths as singletons. Sequencing was performed on PBMCs or T cells enriched from blood (not recorded which). The receptors were sampled from a woman in her twenties or thirties who had recovered from COVID-19.

The chain is built from TRBV10-3 and TRBJ1-3, with 8 nucleotides matching TRBD1. Per germline, CDR1 ENHRY and CDR2 SYGVKD. This CDR3 has 16 residues. The trim removed 2 bases at V and 3 bases at J, leaving 6 bases unmatched. The CDR3 sequence: CAISEPTGGFGNTIYF. CDR3 bases: TGTGCCATCAGTGAGCCTACAGGGGGATTTGGAAACACCATATATTTT.

This clone was observed a few times. The genes are TRBV19 and TRBJ1-5, with D possibly matching TRBD1 (6 bases). Germline assignment: CDR1 LNHDA and CDR2 SQIVND (reference sequence). The ends were cut back, 3 bases at V and 5 bases at J, with 14 bases in the middle. This CDR3 region has 15 residues. This CDR3 is CASSIGQTSYQPQHF. The DNA of the CDR3 is TGTGCCAGTAGTATCGGACAGACTTCCTATCAGCCCCAGCATTTT.

The chain couples TRBV2 to TRBJ1-1, with D maybe TRBD1 (5 bases). The CDR3 runs 13 residues. V gave up 3 bases and J gave up 4 bases, with 9 bases separating them. Germline CDR1 and CDR2: SNHLY and FYNNEI. CDR3 residues: CASSEEGRTEAFF. DNA of the CDR3: TGTGCCAGCAGTGAGGAGGGACGCACTGAAGCTTTCTTT.

This chain links TRBV4-1 with TRBJ2-1, with no clear D. CDR1 is MGHRA and CDR2 is YSYEKL in the germline V gene. This CDR3 has 15 amino acids. The ends were cut back, 3 bases at V and 6 bases at J, with 15 bases in the middle. The CDR3, as DNA: TGCGCCAGCAGCCAGAACGACGGAGAACGCAATGAGCAGTTCTTC. Its translation is CASSQNDGERNEQFF.

The chain joins TRBV6-2 or TRBV6-3 to TRBJ1-4; no clear D gene. Trimming cost V 2 bases and J 7 bases, with 11 bases left between them. Germline CDR1 and CDR2: MNHEY and SVGEGT. The CDR3 is made up of 14 amino acids. CDR3 nucleotide sequence: TGTGCCAGCAGTTACCGCACAGATTCTGAAAAACTGTTTTTT. Translated: CASSYRTDSEKLFF.

This chain uses TRBV4-2 with TRBJ2-1; TRBD2 aligns across 11 bases. Germline loops: CDR1 LGHNA, CDR2 YNFKEQ. This CDR3 is built from 16 residues. V gave up 1 base and J gave up 4 bases; unmatched junction bases: 3. The CDR3 nucleotides are TGTGCCAGCAGCCAAGGTCTAGCGGGGGGTTACAATGAGCAGTTCTTC. It yields the protein CASSQGLAGGYNEQFF.

The rearrangement joins TRBV6-5 to TRBJ1-2, with D uncertain. The CDR3 totals 14 residues. Trimming took 0 bases from V and 1 from J, leaving 6 bases between them. From germline, CDR1 is MNHEY and CDR2 SVGAGI. The CDR3 coding sequence is TGTGCCAGCAGTTACTCGGAGGTTAACTATGGCTACACCTTC. Encoded protein: CASSYSEVNYGYTF.

The gene calls are TRBV5-1 and TRBJ1-4; D call uncertain. Trimming removed 0 bases from V and 5 bases from J, with 5 bases in between. CDR1 and CDR2 (germline): SGHRS, YFSETQ. The CDR3 extends over 13 amino acids. Written as DNA, the CDR3 is TGCGCCAGCAGCTTGGCCGAGAATGAAAAACTGTTTTTT. The encoded protein is CASSLAENEKLFF.

The CDR3 protein is CASSPRGTGTNTQYF. CDR3 in DNA: TGTGCCAGCTCACCACGAGGCACAGGAACAAATACGCAGTATTTT. The chain has TRBV18 and TRBJ2-3; TRBD1 is a possible D gene (5 bases). Germline V gene sequence: CDR1 KGHSH, CDR2 LQKENI. V lost 1 base and J 7 bases, leaving 15 bases between the germline ends. The CDR3 sequence is 15 residues long.

The gene calls are TRBV7-9 and TRBJ1-2, with D hard to call. Deletions cut 4 bases from V and 8 bases from J, with 17 bases between. The CDR3 loop spans 14 amino acids. The V gene's germline CDR1 is SEHNR and CDR2 FQNEAQ (reference sequence). CDR3 bases: TGTGCCAGCAGCTCATACGCCCCCTTACACGGCTACACCTTC. Translation: CASSSYAPLHGYTF.

This rearrangement joins TRBV20-1 to TRBJ2-1, with D perhaps matching TRBD2 (5 bases). V was clipped by 2 bases and J by 13 bases, with 12 bases between them. Germline lookup yields CDR1 DFQATT and CDR2 SNEGSKA (reference sequence). The CDR3 loop spans 11 amino acids. CDR3 region: CSARTPEAQFF. The DNA of the CDR3 is TGCAGTGCTAGAACTCCGGAGGCTCAGTTCTTC.

V is TRBV11-3 and J is TRBJ2-7; possible D gene TRBD1, 6 bases. Trimming took off 1 base at V and 2 bases at J, with 12 bases between the two ends. CDR1 SGHNT and CDR2 YENEEA come from the germline V gene. CDR3 length: 15 residues. The CDR3 is CASSLGGGQAYEQYF. CDR3 nucleotide sequence: TGTGCCAGCAGCTTAGGTGGGGGCCAGGCCTACGAGCAGTACTTC.